These T cell receptor beta chains were read from a single sample in a study of identical twins. TCRdb re-analysed the 5' RACE reads in MiXCR, keeping a single row per CDR3 protein. The sample gives roughly 220,000 distinct CDR3 sequences, around 6.5% of which show up once; about 14% is in the top ten. This sample was also put to use in a study of T cells expressing NK-cell markers.

The sample comprised CD8+ T cells sorted from blood. Source of these receptors: a woman aged 18-30 years in good health. CDR3s include the opening cysteine and the closing phenylalanine or tryptophan. The order of the fields is J gene, V gene, CDR3 protein.

TRBJ2-6 TRBV19 CASSTRQGTSPKSSGANVLTF
TRBJ2-5 TRBV3-1 CASRKTSGSQETQYF
TRBJ2-7 TRBV7-2 CASSFRDRGREQYF
TRBJ2-7 TRBV20-1 CSAARPGLAGLASSYEQYF
TRBJ2-1 TRBV19 CASRRGQLENEQFF
TRBJ2-7 TRBV14 CASSQWTGSGVYEQYF
TRBJ1-2 TRBV7-9 CASSRRSDYGYTF
TRBJ2-3 TRBV12-3/TRBV12-4 CASSQVGTADSDTQYF
TRBJ1-1 TRBV2 CASSGTALGAFF
TRBJ1-1 TRBV15 CATSRDEVMNTEAFF
TRBJ2-7 TRBV20-1 CSARGIDTYEQYF
TRBJ1-1 TRBV12-5 CASGWVGAGDTEAFF
TRBJ2-1 TRBV10-3 CAIREGSRGANNEQFF
TRBJ2-7 TRBV20-1 CSASYKDNYEQYF
TRBJ2-7 TRBV29-1 CSVEPASGSYEQYF
TRBJ2-5 TRBV10-2 CASSEDRFEETQYF
TRBJ2-1 TRBV5-1 CASTAGQGAFEQFF
TRBJ2-2 TRBV20-1 CSAKRGNTGELFF
TRBJ2-5 TRBV25-1 CASSSGTGETQYF
TRBJ1-1 TRBV12-3/TRBV12-4 CASSLAGATSEAFF
TRBJ2-5 TRBV20-1 CSARLVYQETQYF
TRBJ2-7 TRBV5-6 CASSLWQGTRLEQYF
TRBJ1-5 TRBV9 CASSPSGGNGQPQHF
TRBJ2-7 TRBV9 CASSVATRTPPYEQYF
TRBJ1-1 TRBV7-8 CASSLVQTLGTEAFF
TRBJ2-3 TRBV19 CASSIAGGPTDTQYF
TRBJ2-3 TRBV20-1 CSARPSASTDTQYF
TRBJ2-5 TRBV20-1 CSATSRAGAQETQYF
TRBJ2-3 TRBV6-5 CASSYHSSGKPTTDTQYF
TRBJ1-1 TRBV28 CASSLPNRGLEAFF
TRBJ2-3 TRBV13 CASRGLNTDTQYF